This T cell receptor beta chain was documented in a study of liver allograft versus peripheral blood T cells. Study as a whole: The authors compared T cell receptor repertoires in transplanted livers with recipients' peripheral blood repertoires. General study points: Reportedly, liver allograft T cell receptor repertoires differed from peripheral blood ones.

One entry per CDR3 protein results from TCRdb running MiXCR on the reads. In the table there are thousands of distinct CDR3 sequences, approximately 16% of which are singletons. Notes on this clonotype: Its antigen is unidentified.

The source is a human patient who had a liver transplant. Some T cells may trace back to the graft donor.

The CDR3 is CASSPDRGAEAFF. The CDR3 DNA is TGTGCCAGCAGCCCCGACAGGGGCGCTGAAGCTTTCTTT. V usage is TRBV11-3 and J usage is TRBJ1-1; 8 positions agree with TRBD1. This CDR3 region has 13 residues. Germline V lookup: CDR1 SGHNT, CDR2 YENEEA. With 5 bases clipped from V and 6 bases from J, the junction kept 5 bases outside the gene matches.